Shown below are 8 T cell receptor beta chains from a single sample sequenced in a study of blood T cell repertoires in COVID-19. TCRdb's table, derived via immunoSEQ multiplex PCR, lists solely in-frame clones and lacks some. The sample carries almost 250,000 clones, around nine tenths recorded once. The specimen sequenced was PBMCs or T cells enriched from blood (not recorded which). All receptors derive from a woman in her 50s who had recovered from COVID-19.

The chain carries TRBV5-1 and TRBJ2-1; TRBD2 is a possible D gene (5 bases). V lost 0 bases and J lost 1, with 8 bases in between. The CDR3 is 15 residues long. Germline values: CDR1 SGHRS, CDR2 YFSETQ. The CDR3 DNA is TGCGCCAGCAGCTTGGCGGGATTATCCTACAATGAGCAGTTCTTC. The encoded protein is CASSLAGLSYNEQFF.

The rearrangement uses TRBV30 and TRBJ1-2; no clear D. Germline V lookup: CDR1 GTSNPN, CDR2 SVGIG (reference sequence). CDR3 length equals 12 residues. The V gene lost 1 base and the J gene lost 8 bases, with 11 bases spanning the gap. The CDR3 nucleotides are TGTGCCTGGAGTGCCCAGTCGGGAGGCTACACCTTC. Amino acid sequence: CAWSAQSGGYTF.

This clone was seen a handful of times. The chain is built from TRBV5-1 and TRBJ2-1, with TRBD1 as a possible D gene (5 bases). The CDR3 is 11 amino acids. V was cut by 3 bases and J by 13 bases, with 11 bases left in between. Per germline, CDR1 SGHRS and CDR2 YFSETQ. DNA for the CDR3: TGCGCCAGCAGCTCATCGACAGAACAGTTCTTC. It translates to CASSSSTEQFF.

The V call is TRBV24-1, the J call TRBJ2-1, with 10 bases identical to TRBD2. The J segment lost 7 bases and the V segment lost 2 bases, leaving 4 bases of the junction unmatched. The CDR3 covers 15 residues. Germline loops: CDR1 KGHDR, CDR2 SFDVKD. CDR3 loop: CATSDSSGSGNEQFF. The CDR3 coding sequence is TGTGCCACCAGTGATTCTAGCGGGAGTGGGAATGAGCAGTTCTTC.

J is TRBJ1-3 and V is TRBV11-3, with D hard to call. The CDR3 length is 13 residues. V was cut by 6 bases and J by 2 bases, with 8 bases left in between. Per the germline V gene, CDR1 is SGHNT and CDR2 is YENEEA. The CDR3 region is CASSLFPGNTIYF. In DNA, the CDR3 is TGTGCCAGCAGTCTTTTCCCTGGAAACACCATATATTTT.

The chain carries TRBV2 and TRBJ2-7; possible D gene TRBD1, 5 bases. Germline CDR1 is SNHLY and CDR2 is FYNNEI. Between the trimmed V and J ends, which lost 4 bases and 0 bases, there was a span of 10 bases. The CDR3 totals 14 residues. DNA of the CDR3: TGTGCCAGCAGTGGGGGCAGCCTCTCCTACGAGCAGTACTTC. Amino acids: CASSGGSLSYEQYF.

This clone was seen once. CDR3 residues: CASSYPAGYEQYF. DNA for the CDR3: TGTGCCAGCAGCTACCCCGCGGGATACGAGCAGTACTTC. J is TRBJ2-7 and V is TRBV7-2; TRBD2 might be the D (6 bases). The CDR3 spans 13 residues. V lost 4 bases to trimming and J lost 4 bases, with 11 bases between them. Per the germline V gene, CDR1 is SGHTA and CDR2 is FQGNSA. Full variable domain (missing parts from reference TRBV7-2 and TRBJ2-7): GAGVSQSPSNKVTEKGKDVELRCDPISGHTALYWYRQSLGQGLEFLIYFQGNSAPDKSGLPSDRFSAERTGGSVSTLTIQRTQQEDSAVYLCASSYPAGYEQYFGPGTRLTVT.

The genes are TRBV5-6 and TRBJ2-3, with D perhaps matching TRBD2 (7 bases). Germline V lookup: CDR1 SGHDT, CDR2 YYEEEE. Trimming stripped 4 bases from V and 3 bases from J, with 15 bases between. This CDR3 is 15 amino acids long. DNA for the CDR3: TGTGCCAGCAGCGCAACGGGGGGCCGGACAGATACGCAGTATTTT. This sequence encodes CASSATGGRTDTQYF.